A selection of T cell receptor beta chains follows, all from one sample in a study of cytomegalovirus exposure and HLA in healthy donors. Here immunoSEQ multiplex PCR was the method, and the copy in TCRdb shows in-frame clones only, minus some. The sample holds 150,000 to 200,000 clones; 85% to 90% are singletons and the top ten take about 6%. Sequenced: PBMCs. These receptors all stem from a young woman in good health and CMV-seronegative. The CDR3 runs from the conserved cysteine through the conserved F or W. D genes are given only for firm matches. Some rows have no size entry. The others give once, few or many, or a class for an expanded clone.

clone_size	d_call	cdr3_length	v_call	j_call	cdr3_aa	cdr3_nt
-	TRBD1	17	TRBV27	TRBJ1-2	CASRKKPNDREAYGYTF	TGTGCCAGCAGGAAAAAACCGAACGACAGGGAAGCCTATGGCTACACCTTC
-	-	11	TRBV20-1	TRBJ1-4	CSASRGEKLFF	TGCAGTGCTAGTCGGGGGGAAAAACTGTTTTTT
-	-	15	TRBV6-1	TRBJ1-5	CASSPWGFSNQPQHF	TGTGCCAGCAGCCCCTGGGGGTTTAGCAATCAGCCCCAGCATTTT
once	-	14	TRBV30	TRBJ1-1	CAWSATSRRAEAFF	TGTGCCTGGAGTGCTACCTCCCGCCGGGCTGAAGCTTTCTTT
-	-	16	TRBV2	TRBJ2-4	CASSVTGRSAKNIQYF	TGTGCCAGCAGCGTGACAGGGAGGTCGGCCAAAAACATTCAGTACTTC
-	-	13	TRBV5-8	TRBJ1-1	CASSNTDVGEAFF	TGTGCCAGCAGCAACACCGATGTGGGTGAGGCTTTCTTT
once	TRBD2	14	TRBV6-1	TRBJ2-7	CASGLTSASYEQYF	TGTGCCAGCGGGTTAACTAGCGCTAGCTACGAGCAGTACTTC
-	-	17	TRBV5-1	TRBJ2-3	CASSLNGLPPQGDTQYF	TGCGCCAGCAGCTTGAATGGACTACCTCCTCAAGGTGATACGCAGTATTTT
-	-	15	TRBV4-2	TRBJ2-2	CASSQDGVVVGELFF	TGTGCCAGCAGCCAAGACGGCGTGGTGGTCGGGGAGCTGTTTTTT
-	TRBD2	15	TRBV7-2	TRBJ2-1	CASSLDALADNEQFF	TGTGCCAGCAGCTTAGACGCCCTAGCGGACAATGAGCAGTTCTTC
-	-	15	TRBV21-1	TRBJ2-7	CASRGPGRPPCEQYF	TGTGCCAGCAGAGGTCCGGGACGGCCCCCTTGTGAGCAGTACTTC
-	TRBD1	15	TRBV28	TRBJ2-2	CASSPLDRDTGELFF	TGTGCCAGCAGTCCACTGGACAGGGACACCGGGGAGCTGTTTTTT
-	TRBD1	15	TRBV7-2	TRBJ2-7	CASSLQGALFYEQYF	TGTGCCAGCAGCTTACAGGGGGCGCTTTTCTACGAGCAGTACTTC
-	-	16	TRBV25-1	TRBJ1-6	CASSEAGKGTNSPLHF	TGTGCCAGCAGTGAAGCCGGGAAGGGTACGAATTCACCCCTCCACTTT
-	-	11	TRBV20-1	TRBJ2-7	CSARGGYEQYF	TGCAGTGCTAGGGGGGGCTACGAGCAGTACTTC
-	-	14	TRBV7-9	TRBJ1-1	CASTLTGEGTEAFF	TGTGCCAGCACCTTAACAGGCGAGGGTACTGAAGCTTTCTTT
-	-	16	TRBV9	TRBJ2-7	CASSPEGRAPPYEQYF	TGTGCCAGCAGCCCCGAGGGCAGGGCGCCTCCCTACGAGCAGTACTTC
-	TRBD2	16	TRBV7-3	TRBJ2-1	CASSPDGGGSYNEQFF	TGTGCCAGCAGCCCCGACGGGGGGGGCTCCTACAATGAGCAGTTCTTC
-	-	14	TRBV18	TRBJ2-2	CASSPDSSTGELFF	TGTGCCAGCTCACCAGACAGCTCTACCGGGGAGCTGTTTTTT
-	TRBD2	16	TRBV4-2	TRBJ2-7	CASSPLRTSGDYEQYF	TGTGCCAGCAGCCCCCTACGAACTAGCGGGGATTACGAGCAGTACTTC
-	-	15	TRBV30	TRBJ2-7	CAWSGSTGIVYEQYF	TGTGCCTGGAGTGGTTCAACAGGGATAGTCTACGAGCAGTACTTC
-	TRBD1	13	TRBV10-3	TRBJ1-2	CAITQTGDYGYTF	TGTGCCATCACCCAAACAGGGGACTATGGCTACACCTTC
-	TRBD1	15	TRBV11-3	TRBJ2-5	CASSLIPGQGATQYF	TGTGCCAGCAGCCTTATACCGGGACAGGGTGCGACCCAGTACTTC
-	TRBD1	17	TRBV5-1	TRBJ2-2	CASSYASGTGTTGELFF	TGCGCCAGCAGTTACGCCTCCGGGACAGGGACCACCGGGGAGCTGTTTTTT